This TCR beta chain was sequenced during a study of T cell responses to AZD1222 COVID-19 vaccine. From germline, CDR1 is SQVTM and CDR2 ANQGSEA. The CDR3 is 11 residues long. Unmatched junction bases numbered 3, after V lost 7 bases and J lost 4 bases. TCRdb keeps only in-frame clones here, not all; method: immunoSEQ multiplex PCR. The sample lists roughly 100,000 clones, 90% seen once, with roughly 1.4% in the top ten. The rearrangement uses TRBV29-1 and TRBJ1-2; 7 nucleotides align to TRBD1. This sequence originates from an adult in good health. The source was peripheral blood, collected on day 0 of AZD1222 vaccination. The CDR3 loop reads CSAQGVYGYTF. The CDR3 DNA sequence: TGCAGCGCTCAGGGGGTCTATGGCTACACCTTC.